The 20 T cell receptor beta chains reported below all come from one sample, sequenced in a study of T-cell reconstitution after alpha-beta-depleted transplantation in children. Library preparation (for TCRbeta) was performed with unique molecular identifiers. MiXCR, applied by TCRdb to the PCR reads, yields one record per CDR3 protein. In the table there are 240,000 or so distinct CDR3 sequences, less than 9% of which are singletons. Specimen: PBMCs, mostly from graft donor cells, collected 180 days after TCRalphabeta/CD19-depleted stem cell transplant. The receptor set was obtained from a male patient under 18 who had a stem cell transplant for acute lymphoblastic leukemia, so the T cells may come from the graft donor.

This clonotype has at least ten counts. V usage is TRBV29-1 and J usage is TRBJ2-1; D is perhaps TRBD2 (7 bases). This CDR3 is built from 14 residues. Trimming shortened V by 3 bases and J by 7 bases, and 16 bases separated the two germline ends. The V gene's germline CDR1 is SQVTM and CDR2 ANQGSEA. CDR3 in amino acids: CSVDSGGAVNEQFF. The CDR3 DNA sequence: TGCAGCGTTGACAGTGGGGGGGCCGTTAATGAGCAGTTCTTC.

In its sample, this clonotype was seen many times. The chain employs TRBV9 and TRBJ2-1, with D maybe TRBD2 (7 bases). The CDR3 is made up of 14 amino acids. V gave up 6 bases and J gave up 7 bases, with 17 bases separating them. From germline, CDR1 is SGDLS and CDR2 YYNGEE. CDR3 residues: CASNVGGGLNEQFF. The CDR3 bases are TGTGCCAGCAACGTGGGGGGGGGGCTAAATGAGCAGTTCTTC. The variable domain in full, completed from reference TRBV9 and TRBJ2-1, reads DSGVTQTPKHLITATGQRVTLRCSPRSGDLSVYWYQQSLDQGLQFLIQYYNGEERAKGNILERFSAQQFPDLHSELNLSSLELGDSALYFCASNVGGGLNEQFFGPGTRLTVL.

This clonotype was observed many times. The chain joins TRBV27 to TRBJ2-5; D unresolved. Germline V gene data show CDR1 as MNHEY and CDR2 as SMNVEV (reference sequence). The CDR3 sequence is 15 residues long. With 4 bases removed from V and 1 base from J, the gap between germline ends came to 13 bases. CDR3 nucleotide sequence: TGTGCCAGCAGTTCCGCAGGCAGACTCCAAGAGACCCAGTACTTC. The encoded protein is CASSSAGRLQETQYF.

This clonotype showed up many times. The CDR3 loop reads CASSFGQLTDTQYF. CDR3 coding DNA: TGTGCCAGCAGCTTTGGCCAACTCACAGATACGCAGTATTTT. This sequence joins TRBV7-6 and TRBJ2-3; D unclear. CDR3 length: 14 residues. V was trimmed by 3 bases and J by 2 bases, leaving 9 bases between them. The germline V gene encodes CDR1 SGHVS and CDR2 FNYEAQ. The full variable domain, rest sourced from reference TRBV7-6 and TRBJ2-3, is GAGVSQSPRYKVTKRGQDVALRCDPISGHVSLYWYRQALGQGPEFLTYFNYEAQQDKSGLPNDRFSAERPEGSISTLTIQRTEQRDSAMYRCASSFGQLTDTQYFGPGTRLTVL.

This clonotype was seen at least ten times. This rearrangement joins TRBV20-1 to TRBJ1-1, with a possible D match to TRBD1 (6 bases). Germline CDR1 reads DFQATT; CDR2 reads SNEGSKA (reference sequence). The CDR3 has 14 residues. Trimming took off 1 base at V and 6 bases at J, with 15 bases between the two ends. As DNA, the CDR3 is TGCAGTGCTAGAGGGGGGCAGGGGAGCGCTGAAGCTTTCTTT. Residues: CSARGGQGSAEAFF.

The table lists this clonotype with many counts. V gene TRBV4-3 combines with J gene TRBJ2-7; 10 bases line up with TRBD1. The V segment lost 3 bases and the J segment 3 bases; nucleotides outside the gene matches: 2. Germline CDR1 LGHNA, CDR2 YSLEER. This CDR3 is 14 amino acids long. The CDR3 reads CASSHRDRGYEQYF. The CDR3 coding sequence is TGCGCCAGCAGCCACCGGGACAGGGGCTACGAGCAGTACTTC.

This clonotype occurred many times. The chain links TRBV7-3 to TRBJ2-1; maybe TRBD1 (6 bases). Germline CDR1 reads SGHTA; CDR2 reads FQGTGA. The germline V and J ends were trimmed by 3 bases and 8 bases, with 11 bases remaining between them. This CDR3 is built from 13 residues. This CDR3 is CASSFQGNHEQFF. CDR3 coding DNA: TGTGCCAGCAGCTTTCAGGGGAACCATGAGCAGTTCTTC. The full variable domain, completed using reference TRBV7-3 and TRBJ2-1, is GAGVSQTPSNKVTEKGKYVELRCDPISGHTALYWYRQSLGQGPEFLIYFQGTGAADDSGLPNDRFFAVRPEGSVSTLKIQRTERGDSAVYLCASSFQGNHEQFFGPGTRLTVL.

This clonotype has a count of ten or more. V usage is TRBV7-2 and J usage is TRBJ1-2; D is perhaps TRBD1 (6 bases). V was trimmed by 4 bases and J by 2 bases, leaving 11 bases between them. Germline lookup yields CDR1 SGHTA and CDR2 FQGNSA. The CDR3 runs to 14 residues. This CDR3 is CASSSGVRNYGYTF. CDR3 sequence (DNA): TGTGCCAGCAGCTCAGGGGTACGAAACTATGGCTACACCTTC.

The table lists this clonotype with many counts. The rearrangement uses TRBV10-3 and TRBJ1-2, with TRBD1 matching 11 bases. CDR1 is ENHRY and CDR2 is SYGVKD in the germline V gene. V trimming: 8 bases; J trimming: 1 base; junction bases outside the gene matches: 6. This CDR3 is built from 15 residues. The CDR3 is CAIGGTGGNNYGYTF. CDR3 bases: TGTGCCATCGGCGGGACAGGGGGGAATAACTATGGCTACACCTTC.

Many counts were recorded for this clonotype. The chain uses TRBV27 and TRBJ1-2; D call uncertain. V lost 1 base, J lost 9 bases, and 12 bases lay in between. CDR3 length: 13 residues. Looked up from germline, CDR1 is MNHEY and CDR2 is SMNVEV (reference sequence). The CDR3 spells CASSLYPEGSYTF. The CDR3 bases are TGTGCCAGCAGTTTATACCCAGAGGGAAGCTACACCTTC.

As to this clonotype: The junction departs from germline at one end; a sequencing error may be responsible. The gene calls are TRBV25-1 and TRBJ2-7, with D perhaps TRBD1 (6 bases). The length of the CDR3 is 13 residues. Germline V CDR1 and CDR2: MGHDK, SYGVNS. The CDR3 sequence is CASCETGPYEQYF. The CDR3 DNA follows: TGTGCCAGCTGTGAGACAGGACCCTACGAGCAGTACTTC.

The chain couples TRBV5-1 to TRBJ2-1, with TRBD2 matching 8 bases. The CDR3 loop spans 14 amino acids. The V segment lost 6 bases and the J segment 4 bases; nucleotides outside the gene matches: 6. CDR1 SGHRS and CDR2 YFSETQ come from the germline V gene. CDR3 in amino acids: CASTRGGEYNEQFF. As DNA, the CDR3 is TGCGCCAGCACCCGGGGGGGGGAGTACAATGAGCAGTTCTTC.

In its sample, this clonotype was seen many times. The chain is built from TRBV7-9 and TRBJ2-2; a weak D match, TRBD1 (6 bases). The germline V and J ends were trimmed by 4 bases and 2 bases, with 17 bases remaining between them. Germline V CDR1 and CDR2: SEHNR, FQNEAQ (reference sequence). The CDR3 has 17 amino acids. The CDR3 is CASSSKLTGRNTGELFF. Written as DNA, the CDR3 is TGTGCCAGCAGCTCGAAGTTAACAGGGCGCAACACCGGGGAGCTGTTTTTT.

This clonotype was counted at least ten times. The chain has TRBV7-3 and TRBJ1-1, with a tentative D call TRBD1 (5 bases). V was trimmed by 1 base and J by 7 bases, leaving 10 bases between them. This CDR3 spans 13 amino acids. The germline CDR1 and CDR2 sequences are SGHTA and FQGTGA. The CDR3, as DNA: TGTGCCAGCAGCTTAAACGGGGGGTATGAAGCTTTCTTT. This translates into CASSLNGGYEAFF.

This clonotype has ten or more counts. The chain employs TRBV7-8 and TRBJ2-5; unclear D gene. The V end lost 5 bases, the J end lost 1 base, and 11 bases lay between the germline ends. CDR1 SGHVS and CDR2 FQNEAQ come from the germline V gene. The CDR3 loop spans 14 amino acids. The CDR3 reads CASSQTNFQETQYF. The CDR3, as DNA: TGTGCCAGCAGCCAGACCAATTTCCAAGAGACCCAGTACTTC.

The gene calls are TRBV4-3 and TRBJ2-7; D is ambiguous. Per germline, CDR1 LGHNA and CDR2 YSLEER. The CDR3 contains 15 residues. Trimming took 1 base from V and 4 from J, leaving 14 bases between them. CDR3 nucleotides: TGCGCCAGCAGCCAAGGGTTTGGAAAAGGGTACGAGCAGTACTTC. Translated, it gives CASSQGFGKGYEQYF.

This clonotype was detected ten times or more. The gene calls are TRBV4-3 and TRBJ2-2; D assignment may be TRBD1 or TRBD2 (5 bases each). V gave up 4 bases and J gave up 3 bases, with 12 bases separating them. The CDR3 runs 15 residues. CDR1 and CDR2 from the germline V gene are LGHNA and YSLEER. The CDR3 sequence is CASSLTGPHTGELFF. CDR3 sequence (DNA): TGCGCCAGCAGCCTAACGGGACCTCACACCGGGGAGCTGTTTTTT.

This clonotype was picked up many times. CDR3 DNA sequence: TGTGCCAGCAGCTTAGCCGACAGGGGTGGCTCCTACGAGCAGTACTTC. Amino acids: CASSLADRGGSYEQYF. The chain combines TRBV7-2 with TRBJ2-7; 8 bases are a match to TRBD1. The CDR3 consists of 16 residues. V shed 0 bases, J shed 0 bases, and the junction held 4 bases outside the gene matches. CDR1 is SGHTA, CDR2 FQGNSA, per germline.

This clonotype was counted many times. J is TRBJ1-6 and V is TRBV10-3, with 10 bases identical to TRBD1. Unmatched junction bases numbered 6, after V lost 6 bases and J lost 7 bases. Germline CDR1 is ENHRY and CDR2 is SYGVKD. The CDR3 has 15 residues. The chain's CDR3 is CAIRGQGPWNSPLHF. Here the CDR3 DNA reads TGTGCCATCAGGGGACAGGGGCCTTGGAATTCACCCCTCCACTTT.

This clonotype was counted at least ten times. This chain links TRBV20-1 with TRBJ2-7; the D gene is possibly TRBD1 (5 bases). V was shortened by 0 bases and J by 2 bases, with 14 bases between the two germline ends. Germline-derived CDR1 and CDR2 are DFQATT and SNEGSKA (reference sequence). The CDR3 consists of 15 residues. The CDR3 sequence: CSARDRGRTPYEQYF. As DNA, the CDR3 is TGCAGTGCTAGAGATAGAGGAAGGACACCCTACGAGCAGTACTTC.